These T cell receptor beta chains were read from a single sample in a study of blood T cell repertoires in COVID-19. The table came from immunoSEQ multiplex PCR; TCRdb's copy has only in-frame clones and leaves some out. Here the sample spans roughly 250,000 clones, roughly three quarters being singletons. Sequenced sample: peripheral blood. These receptors originate from a woman in her 40s with active or convalescent COVID-19. CDR3s include the opening cysteine and the closing phenylalanine or tryptophan. The D gene is left open where the match is weak. The listing skips clone size in some rows; elsewhere it reads once, few, many or a size class.

DNA: TGCAGTTGTAGTGGCGGGGGGTCGTACAATGAGCAGTTCTTC
CDR3: CSCSGGGSYNEQFF
J: TRBJ2-1
D: TRBD2
V: TRBV20-1
size: many

DNA: TGCGCCAGCAGCCAAGGACAGGGTGTAAATGAAAAACTGTTTTTT
CDR3: CASSQGQGVNEKLFF
J: TRBJ1-4
D: TRBD1
V: TRBV4-1
size: -

DNA: TGCGCCAGCAGCCTTAACACAGGGGAAGCGCAGCCCCAGCATTTT
CDR3: CASSLNTGEAQPQHF
J: TRBJ1-5
D: TRBD1
V: TRBV4-1
size: -

DNA: TGTGCCAGCAGTGAATATGGTTCAGGGAACACTGAAGCTTTCTTT
CDR3: CASSEYGSGNTEAFF
J: TRBJ1-1
D: -
V: TRBV25-1
size: -

DNA: TGTGCCAGCAGCTTAACGGGACAGGGGGACGGCTACACCTTC
CDR3: CASSLTGQGDGYTF
J: TRBJ1-2
D: TRBD1
V: TRBV7-3
size: -

DNA: TGCGCCAGCAGTGACGACAGCCCCACAGATACGCAGTATTTT
CDR3: CASSDDSPTDTQYF
J: TRBJ2-3
D: -
V: TRBV10-1
size: -

DNA: TGCGCCAGCAGCTTGACGGGGGGCGGAGGGGAGACCCAGTACTTC
CDR3: CASSLTGGGGETQYF
J: TRBJ2-5
D: -
V: TRBV5-1
size: -

DNA: TGTGCCAGCAGCTTGCAGGGGTCCGAAAAACTGTTTTTT
CDR3: CASSLQGSEKLFF
J: TRBJ1-4
D: -
V: TRBV5-4
size: -

DNA: TGTGCCAGCAGTGAAGCTAGCCTAGCGGGGGGTGGCGGGACCCAGTACTTC
CDR3: CASSEASLAGGGGTQYF
J: TRBJ2-5
D: TRBD2
V: TRBV6-1
size: -

DNA: TGTGCCAGCAGCTTAGAGGGGGCCTACTCTGGGGCCAACGTCCTGACTTTC
CDR3: CASSLEGAYSGANVLTF
J: TRBJ2-6
D: TRBD1
V: TRBV7-3
size: -

DNA: TGTGCCAGGGGGGACAGGGTCAATGAGCAGTTCTTC
CDR3: CARGDRVNEQFF
J: TRBJ2-1
D: TRBD1
V: TRBV6-5
size: -

DNA: TGTGCCAGCAGTGCCCGACAGTCCCGAACTGAAGCTTTCTTT
CDR3: CASSARQSRTEAFF
J: TRBJ1-1
D: -
V: TRBV28
size: -

DNA: TGCGCCAGCAGCTTGGGAGGGACAGGGGGCGGGAATGAGCAGTTCTTC
CDR3: CASSLGGTGGGNEQFF
J: TRBJ2-1
D: TRBD1
V: TRBV5-1
size: -

DNA: TGTGCCAGTATCAACCCAAGCGGGGGGGGCACCGGGGAGCTGTTTTTT
CDR3: CASINPSGGGTGELFF
J: TRBJ2-2
D: TRBD2
V: TRBV19
size: -

DNA: TGCGCCAGCAGCCAACTATCTGCGGGGCAAAATCAGCCCCAGCATTTT
CDR3: CASSQLSAGQNQPQHF
J: TRBJ1-5
D: -
V: TRBV4-1
size: few

DNA: TGTGCCAGCCAGGGGGCTTCTAACTATGGCTACACCTTC
CDR3: CASQGASNYGYTF
J: TRBJ1-2
D: TRBD1
V: TRBV12-3/TRBV12-4
size: -